Shown below are 3 T cell receptor beta chains from a single sample sequenced in a study of cytotoxic CD8 clonotypes in ibrutinib-treated CLL. Here immunoSEQ multiplex PCR was the method, and the copy in TCRdb shows in-frame clones only, minus some. The repertoire holds roughly 250,000 clones, with 70% as singletons. The specimen was PBMCs, collected after 24 months of ibrutinib treatment. These receptors originate from a human donor with chronic lymphocytic leukemia.

The chain joins TRBV28 to TRBJ1-1; D not resolved. V dropped 1 base and J dropped 5 bases, with 11 bases sitting between them. This CDR3 has 14 residues. Germline CDR1 reads MDHEN; CDR2 reads SYDVKM. CDR3 sequence (DNA): TGTGCCAGCAGTTTATCGGGGTACGGGACTGAAGCTTTCTTT. It specifies CASSLSGYGTEAFF.

This chain connects TRBV7-3 to TRBJ2-2, with TRBD1 identical over 8 bases. The trim removed 3 bases at V and 4 bases at J, leaving 7 bases unmatched. Looked up from germline, CDR1 is SGHTA and CDR2 is FQGTGA. This CDR3 spans 16 amino acids. This chain's CDR3 is CASSFRGQVSTGELFF. Here the CDR3 DNA reads TGTGCCAGCAGCTTCCGGGGACAGGTTAGCACCGGGGAGCTGTTTTTT.

The genes are TRBV4-3 and TRBJ1-2; D is perhaps TRBD1 (6 bases). Germline CDR1 is LGHNA and CDR2 is YSLEER. The CDR3 runs 16 residues. Trimming removed 2 bases from V and 1 base from J, with 14 bases in between. In nucleotides, the CDR3 is TGCGCCAGCAGCCAAAACAGGGCAGGGCTTAACTATGGCTACACCTTC. Translating it yields CASSQNRAGLNYGYTF.